This T cell receptor beta chain was recorded in a study of blood T cell repertoires in COVID-19. Study background: COVID-19 samples, acute and convalescent, were from the United States, Italy and Spain. In each case, the material was cDNA or gDNA derived from T cells, B-cell-depleted T cells, or PBMCs.

Original handling: Estimation of nucleated cell counts was performed using reference gene primer amplification. This table comes from immunoSEQ multiplex PCR, and its TCRdb copy is limited to in-frame clones, with some not included. For V, J and clone size, that table is used; D and trimming come from the DNA. This table has 25,000 to 35,000 clones, 80% to 90% appearing once. V was pared by 8 bases and J by 5 bases, with 12 bases of the junction left unmatched. The V gene's germline CDR1 is MNHEY and CDR2 SMNVEV (reference sequence). This CDR3 comprises 15 residues. The chain uses TRBV27 and TRBJ2-7; 10 nucleotides line up with TRBD1. The sample comprised peripheral blood. The sequence derives from an elderly man with acute or convalescent COVID-19. This CDR3 reads CASSPRQGASHEQYF. The CDR3 coding sequence is TGTGCCAGCTCACCTAGACAGGGGGCAAGTCACGAGCAGTACTTC.